One and the same sample provided the 26 T cell receptor beta chains below, sequenced in a study of cytomegalovirus exposure and HLA in healthy donors. Primers for the PCR totalled 60 Vbeta and 13 Jbeta. Measured with immunoSEQ multiplex PCR; TCRdb has only the in-frame clones, and not every one. This table has about 190,000 clones, about four fifths appearing once. The source material was PBMCs. All receptors come from a woman in her thirties in good health and CMV-seropositive.

This chain joins TRBV14 and TRBJ1-4, with 8 bases matching TRBD1. Germline values: CDR1 SGHDN, CDR2 FVKESK. V was pared by 2 bases and J by 6 bases, with 8 bases of the junction left unmatched. This CDR3 comprises 16 residues. The CDR3 nucleotides are TGTGCCAGCAGCCAAAATTCAGGACAGGGACATGAAAAACTGTTTTTT. This encodes CASSQNSGQGHEKLFF.

The rearrangement links TRBV15 to TRBJ1-5; D not resolved. Germline V gene lookup returns CDR1 LNHNV and CDR2 YYDKDF (reference sequence). There are 14 residues in the CDR3. Trimming pared 1 base from V and 6 bases from J, leaving 10 bases between. The CDR3 loop is CATSRVILTQPQHF. CDR3 nucleotides: TGTGCCACCAGCAGAGTCATACTTACTCAGCCCCAGCATTTT.

This clone has only one observation. The genes are TRBV18 and TRBJ1-3; 8 bases are a match to TRBD1. Germline trimming cut 5 bases from V and 2 bases from J; bases unmatched to any gene: 5. The length of the CDR3 is 15 residues. Germline assignment: CDR1 KGHSH and CDR2 LQKENI. This CDR3 reads CASSSRGPAGNTIYF. In nucleotides, the CDR3 is TGTGCCAGCTCATCCAGGGGGCCCGCTGGAAACACCATATATTTT.

CDR3 protein: CASSLETAGGYTF. The CDR3 DNA follows: TGTGCCAGCAGCTTGGAAACAGCCGGAGGCTACACCTTC. The J gene is TRBJ1-2, the V gene TRBV5-4; D unresolved. CDR1 and CDR2 (germline): SGHNT, YYREEE (reference sequence). Trimming shortened V by 0 bases and J by 8 bases, and 11 bases separated the two germline ends. The CDR3 spans 13 residues.

The gene calls are TRBV6-6 and TRBJ1-1, with TRBD1 identical over 7 bases. Germline loops: CDR1 MNHNY, CDR2 SVGAGI (reference sequence). V lost 5 bases to trimming and J lost 7 bases; unmatched junction nucleotides: 10. The CDR3 is 14 residues long. The CDR3 reads CASSQIPGQSEAFF. DNA of the CDR3: TGTGCCAGCAGTCAGATACCGGGACAGAGTGAAGCTTTCTTT.

This clone was counted once. The chain combines TRBV5-1 with TRBJ2-5; tentative D call: TRBD2 (5 bases). The CDR3 has 14 residues. From germline, CDR1 is SGHRS and CDR2 YFSETQ. The ends were cut back, 4 bases at V and 2 bases at J, with 12 bases in the middle. CDR3 region: CASSTGSRQETQYF. The CDR3 bases are TGCGCCAGCAGCACGGGGAGTCGGCAAGAGACCCAGTACTTC.

The rearrangement joins TRBV2 to TRBJ2-1, with D unresolved. The CDR3 has 11 amino acids. V was cut by 11 bases and J by 4 bases, with 9 bases left in between. The germline V gene has CDR1 SNHLY and CDR2 FYNNEI. This CDR3 is CAGLGYNEQFF. CDR3 nucleotide sequence: TGTGCCGGCCTAGGATACAATGAGCAGTTCTTC.

J is TRBJ2-5 and V is TRBV5-4; 12 bases map to TRBD2. There are 16 residues in the CDR3. CDR1 and CDR2 (germline): SGHNT, YYREEE (reference sequence). V trimming: 1 base; J trimming: 5 bases; junction bases outside the gene matches: 6. CDR3 protein: CASSLTLAGGRETQYF. For the CDR3, the DNA is TGTGCCAGCAGCTTGACGCTAGCGGGAGGGCGGGAGACCCAGTACTTC. Using reference TRBV5-4 and TRBJ2-5 for the parts outside the CDR3, the full variable domain is ETGVTQSPTHLIKTRGQQVTLRCSSQSGHNTVSWYQQALGQGPQFIFQYYREEENGRGNFPPRFSGLQFPNYSSELNVNALELDDSALYLCASSLTLAGGRETQYFGPGTRLLVL.

The chain recombines TRBV2 with TRBJ2-7; 12 bases align to TRBD2. The junction had 5 bases not matched to a gene; V was cut back by 8 bases and J by 0 bases. CDR3 length equals 15 residues. Germline V gives CDR1 SNHLY, CDR2 FYNNEI. CDR3: CASRLAGGPSYEQYF. CDR3 sequence (DNA): TGTGCCAGCCGGCTAGCGGGGGGGCCCTCCTACGAGCAGTACTTC.

This clone was seen once. The rearrangement uses TRBV9 and TRBJ2-1; 12 bases are a match to TRBD2. V shed 3 bases, J shed 10 bases, and the junction held 5 bases outside the gene matches. Germline V gene sequence: CDR1 SGDLS, CDR2 YYNGEE. This CDR3 region has 14 residues. Here the CDR3 DNA reads TGTGCCAGCAGCGCTAGCGGGGGGGCCGGGGAGCAGTTCTTC. Protein sequence: CASSASGGAGEQFF. Based on the CDR3 plus reference TRBV9 and TRBJ2-1, the full variable domain is DSGVTQTPKHLITATGQRVTLRCSPRSGDLSVYWYQQSLDQGLQFLIQYYNGEERAKGNILERFSAQQFPDLHSELNLSSLELGDSALYFCASSASGGAGEQFFGPGTRLTVL.

The J gene is TRBJ2-1, the V gene TRBV25-1; 9 bases align to TRBD1. The germline V gene encodes CDR1 MGHDK and CDR2 SYGVNS. With V trimmed by 8 bases and J by 3 bases, 8 bases remained unmatched. The CDR3 is 15 residues long. The CDR3 loop is CASCPGTGSYNEQFF. CDR3 coding DNA: TGTGCCAGCTGTCCCGGGACAGGGAGCTACAATGAGCAGTTCTTC.

The chain employs TRBV10-1 and TRBJ2-7; the D is unclear. V was clipped by 3 bases and J by 6 bases, with 15 bases between them. This CDR3 is 14 amino acids long. CDR1 and CDR2 (germline): WNHNN, SYGVQD (reference sequence). Written as DNA, the CDR3 is TGCGCCAGCAGTGAATCCGATACGGTCCGCGAGCAGTACTTC. Translated, it gives CASSESDTVREQYF.

The rearrangement links TRBV6-1 to TRBJ2-1, with unresolved D. CDR3 length: 14 residues. Trimming left V 1 base short and J 3 bases short, with 7 bases between. Germline lookup yields CDR1 MNHNS and CDR2 SASEGT. The CDR3 region is CASSEDPSYNEQFF. The CDR3 coding sequence is TGTGCCAGCAGTGAAGATCCTAGCTACAATGAGCAGTTCTTC.

This chain joins TRBV4-1 and TRBJ2-7; 8 nucleotides agree with TRBD1. This CDR3 comprises 16 residues. Trimming took 1 base from V and 1 from J; bases not matched to a gene: 6. In germline, CDR1 is MGHRA, CDR2 YSYEKL. Here the CDR3 reads CASSQAEDRVSYEQYF. The CDR3 coding sequence is TGCGCCAGCAGCCAAGCTGAGGACAGGGTTTCCTACGAGCAGTACTTC.

The chain carries TRBV2 and TRBJ2-7; the D gene is possibly TRBD2 (6 bases). Germline CDR1 is SNHLY and CDR2 is FYNNEI. This CDR3 has 13 residues. Trimming removed 6 bases at V and 1 base at J, with 10 bases between. CDR3 sequence (DNA): TGTGCCAGCAGGTGGGACTTGTCCTACGAGCAGTACTTC. This codes for CASRWDLSYEQYF.

This rearrangement joins TRBV10-3 to TRBJ2-7, with 9 bases aligning to TRBD2. V was pared by 2 bases and J by 4 bases, with 3 bases of the junction left unmatched. This CDR3 has 14 amino acids. Germline CDR1 ENHRY, CDR2 SYGVKD. CDR3 bases: TGTGCCATCAGTGAGGGCCTAGCGGGATACGAGCAGTACTTC. It is translated as CAISEGLAGYEQYF.

V and J are TRBV2 and TRBJ2-6; TRBD1 might be the D (5 bases). The CDR3 totals 16 residues. Germline V gene lookup returns CDR1 SNHLY and CDR2 FYNNEI. V shed 8 bases and J shed 2 bases, with 16 bases lying between them. The CDR3 sequence: CASSRESQAGANVLTF. The CDR3 coding sequence is TGTGCCAGCTCCAGGGAATCACAGGCTGGGGCCAACGTCCTGACTTTC. Using reference TRBV2 and TRBJ2-6 for the parts outside the CDR3, the full variable domain is EPEVTQTPSHQVTQMGQEVILRCVPISNHLYFYWYRQILGQKVEFLVSFYNNEISEKSEIFDDQFSVERPDGSNFTLKIRSTKLEDSAMYFCASSRESQAGANVLTFGAGSRLTVL.

This clone was picked up one time. J is TRBJ1-2 and V is TRBV2; 10 bases agree with TRBD1. The V gene's germline CDR1 is SNHLY and CDR2 FYNNEI. Trimming took 6 bases from V and 8 from J; bases not matched to a gene: 9. The CDR3 totals 14 residues. CDR3 nucleotides: TGTGCCAGCAGCGTGGACAGGGGGATCGGAGGCTACACCTTC. Protein product: CASSVDRGIGGYTF.

This chain joins TRBV27 and TRBJ2-7; a possible D gene is TRBD2 (6 bases). V was cut by 5 bases and J by 5 bases, with 16 bases left in between. Germline assignment: CDR1 MNHEY and CDR2 SMNVEV (reference sequence). The CDR3 covers 14 residues. CDR3 nucleotides: TGTGCCAGCAGTGTGCTTGCGGGATTCAACGAGCAGTACTTC. This encodes CASSVLAGFNEQYF.

The chain couples TRBV5-4 to TRBJ2-1, with TRBD2 matching over 10 bases. J lost 8 bases, V lost 0 bases, and 11 bases had no gene match. This CDR3 has 17 residues. Germline V CDR1 and CDR2: SGHNT, YYREEE (reference sequence). CDR3 region: CASSLAYSGLAIDEQFF. CDR3 sequence (DNA): TGTGCCAGCAGCTTGGCCTACTCGGGACTAGCGATCGATGAGCAGTTCTTC.

The J gene is TRBJ2-5, the V gene TRBV14, with D possibly matching TRBD2 (5 bases). CDR1 SGHDN and CDR2 FVKESK come from the germline V gene. V lost 1 base to trimming and J lost 0 bases, with 12 bases between them. The CDR3 loop spans 16 amino acids. CDR3 loop: CASSQGPRRYQETQYF. CDR3 sequence (DNA): TGTGCCAGCAGCCAAGGTCCAAGGAGGTACCAAGAGACCCAGTACTTC.

The chain has TRBV19 and TRBJ2-1; 11 nucleotides agree with TRBD2. CDR1 LNHDA and CDR2 SQIVND come from the germline V gene (reference sequence). V lost 11 bases, J lost 0 bases, and 15 bases stayed unmatched. CDR3 length: 18 residues. CDR3 protein: CAEPLLAGGPSSYNEQFF. In DNA, the CDR3 is TGTGCCGAGCCCCTTCTAGCGGGAGGCCCTAGCTCCTACAATGAGCAGTTCTTC.

The chain is built from TRBV5-1 and TRBJ2-1; 12 positions agree with TRBD2. From germline, CDR1 is SGHRS and CDR2 YFSETQ. The CDR3 has 14 residues. With V trimmed by 4 bases and J by 8 bases, 4 bases remained unmatched. The CDR3 DNA is TGCGCCAGCAGCGGTCTAGCGGGAGGGCATGAGCAGTTCTTC. This codes for CASSGLAGGHEQFF.

CDR3 DNA: TGTGCCGCCGACCCCGGGGGCAATCAGCCCCAGCATTTT. It encodes CAADPGGNQPQHF. The chain joins TRBV6-1 to TRBJ1-5, with D unclear. Per the germline V gene, CDR1 is MNHNS and CDR2 is SASEGT. The CDR3 sequence is 13 residues long. Trimming removed 11 bases from V and 2 bases from J, with 13 bases in between.

The chain recombines TRBV6-5 with TRBJ2-7; D may be TRBD1 (5 bases). The CDR3 extends over 13 amino acids. Germline V gene data show CDR1 as MNHEY and CDR2 as SVGAGI. Between the trimmed V and J ends, which lost 7 bases and 0 bases, there was a span of 10 bases. The CDR3 loop is CASTQGTSYEQYF. Written as DNA, the CDR3 is TGTGCCAGCACCCAGGGAACCTCCTACGAGCAGTACTTC.

This clone was recorded a few times. The chain uses TRBV6-6 and TRBJ1-1; 7 nucleotides line up with TRBD1. The ends lost 0 bases at V and 9 bases at J; junction bases unmatched: 1. This CDR3 spans 12 amino acids. Germline V gene sequence: CDR1 MNHNY, CDR2 SVGAGI (reference sequence). For the CDR3, the DNA is TGTGCCAGCAGTTACTCGAGGGGGCAAGCTTTCTTT. Translation: CASSYSRGQAFF.